This T cell receptor beta chain was sequenced in a study of post-analysis software for immune sequencing data. Study-level findings and limits: Same-batch preparations were strongly co-clustered by F measure. Normalized Chao1 diversity in multiple sclerosis patients fell significantly below that of controls. A few TRBV segments appeared more often in patients than in controls, and TRBV5-6, TRBV5-1 and TRBV20-1 were among these.

About this clonotype itself: The antigen is not known.

V shed 3 bases and J 2 bases; nucleotides not matched to a gene: 0. In germline, CDR1 is SGHDN, CDR2 FVKESK. CDR3 length equals 14 residues. Unique molecular identifiers featured in each of the TCR beta cDNA libraries. Out of 1 to 10 million T cells, some 480,000 cDNA molecules were generated. From the PCR reads, TCRdb called clonotypes with MiXCR, one entry per CDR3 protein. The table shows 750,000 to 950,000 distinct CDR3 sequences, with approximately 53% occurring only once. This clonotype originated in a girl between 5 and 17 years old with multiple sclerosis. The sequencing sample was made of blood. The chain recombines TRBV14 with TRBJ2-1, with TRBD1 matching over 8 bases. CDR3 loop: CASSQGQAYNEQFF. The CDR3 region has the DNA TGTGCCAGCAGCCAGGGACAGGCCTACAATGAGCAGTTCTTC.